Sequencing of this T cell receptor (beta chain) was carried out in a study of blood T cell repertoires in COVID-19. The overall study: Acute and convalescent COVID-19 specimens originated in the United States, Italy and Spain. PBMCs, B-cell-depleted T cells, or T cells provided the cDNA or gDNA that made up the material.

Trimming shortened V by 1 base and J by 9 bases, and 7 bases separated the two germline ends. The CDR3 has 12 residues. Looked up from germline, CDR1 is SEHNR and CDR2 is FQNEAQ (reference sequence). Original data processing: Reference gene primers were amplified, and this amplification served to estimate nucleated cell counts. Generated by immunoSEQ multiplex PCR, the TCRdb table keeps only in-frame clones and is missing some. V and J calls and clone size are as listed in that table; D and trimming were resolved from the DNA. The sample includes approximately 94,000 clones, approximately 91% of them seen just once.

Input material: peripheral blood. The chain recombines TRBV7-9 with TRBJ2-1; D remains ambiguous. The receptor's source is a man between 45 and 60 years old with active COVID-19. The CDR3 nucleotides read TGTGCCAGCAGCTTAGTGACTTCTGAGCAGTTCTTC. It is translated as CASSLVTSEQFF.